The 9 T cell receptor beta chains given below trace back to one sample, sequenced in a study of T cells in Graves' hyperthyroidism and ophthalmopathy. Amplification of TCR beta CDR3 regions used RNA as the template. With the HTBI primer set, the TCR CDR3 went through a first round of RT-PCR. TCRdb re-called the multiplex PCR reads through MiXCR, storing one row per CDR3 protein. The repertoire consists of 650,000 to 800,000 distinct CDR3 sequences, with 45% occurring once and the leading ten covering approximately 6.8%. Material for sequencing was peripheral blood or thyroid tissue (not recorded which). The receptor set was obtained from an adult man with Graves' disease, either hyperthyroidism or ophthalmopathy (not recorded which).

The rearrangement joins TRBV10-2 to TRBJ1-1; no firm D call. The CDR3 contains 14 residues. V was shortened by 7 bases and J by 1 base, with 13 bases between the two germline ends. Germline V gene data show CDR1 as WSHSY and CDR2 as SAAADI. CDR3 coding DNA: TGCGCCAGCACCCCCCACAGCGCGAACACTGAAGCTTTCTTT. Residues: CASTPHSANTEAFF.

The V gene is TRBV12-3 or TRBV12-4, the J gene TRBJ2-7; D is possibly TRBD1 or TRBD2 (5 bases each). Trimming removed 3 bases at V and 6 bases at J, with 15 bases between. The CDR3 totals 14 residues. The CDR3 nucleotides are TGTGCCAGCAGTTTGCCGGGACGGAGTACCGAGCAGTACTTC. Amino acid sequence: CASSLPGRSTEQYF.

This clonotype was found many times. The CDR3 is CASTGLTNSPLHF. The CDR3 bases are TGTGCCAGCACGGGACTGACGAATTCACCCCTCCACTTT. J is TRBJ1-6 and V is TRBV25-1; a weak D match, TRBD1 (5 bases). This CDR3 has 13 amino acids. Trimming stripped 7 bases from V and 7 bases from J, with 11 bases between. Germline V gene lookup returns CDR1 MGHDK and CDR2 SYGVNS.

This clonotype appeared a few times. The chain joins TRBV7-9 to TRBJ2-7, with D maybe TRBD1 (7 bases). The CDR3 length is 14 residues. CDR1 is SEHNR, CDR2 FQNEAQ, per germline (reference sequence). V gave up 4 bases and J gave up 5 bases, with 15 bases separating them. CDR3 nucleotides: TGTGCCAGCAGCTACCAGACAGGGAGGAACGAGCAGTACTTC. Amino acid sequence: CASSYQTGRNEQYF.

Remarks on this clonotype: One end of the junction varies from germline; a read error may be responsible. The V gene is TRBV24-1, the J gene TRBJ1-5, with a possible D match to TRBD1 (5 bases). Germline V lookup: CDR1 KGHDR, CDR2 SFDVKD. The CDR3 sequence is 15 residues long. The CDR3 region is CAISERTGGNQPQHF. The DNA for the CDR3 is TGTGCCATCAGTGAGAGGACGGGGGGCAATCAGCCCCAGCATTTT.

This clonotype was seen more than once but under ten times. The chain couples TRBV24-1 to TRBJ2-7, with TRBD2 as a possible D gene (6 bases). CDR1 and CDR2 from the germline V gene are KGHDR and SFDVKD. The CDR3 totals 14 residues. Trimming took 2 bases from V and 1 from J, leaving 8 bases between them. The CDR3, as DNA: TGTGCCACCAGTGATTCTCGGGGGTCCTACGAGCAGTACTTC. This sequence encodes CATSDSRGSYEQYF.

This clonotype was seen a few times. The chain employs TRBV30 and TRBJ2-5; TRBD1 might be the D (5 bases). V shed 0 bases and J shed 2 bases, with 10 bases lying between them. Germline CDR1 is GTSNPN and CDR2 is SVGIG (reference sequence). The CDR3 sequence is 14 residues long. DNA of the CDR3: TGTGCCTGGAGTGTAGGGGTGAGACAAGAGACCCAGTACTTC. It is translated as CAWSVGVRQETQYF.

This clonotype was seen only once. The chain combines TRBV7-9 with TRBJ2-7; D gene ambiguous. The V end was cut by 8 bases, the J end by 5 bases, with 10 bases between. This CDR3 is 11 amino acids long. Germline V gene sequence: CDR1 SEHNR, CDR2 FQNEAQ (reference sequence). CDR3 nucleotide sequence: TGTGCCAGCGTCAGAACCCACGAGCAGTACTTC. It encodes CASVRTHEQYF.

This chain joins TRBV2 and TRBJ1-6, with D unresolved. The germline gives CDR1 SNHLY, CDR2 FYNNEI. The CDR3 is 14 residues long. Between the trimmed V and J ends, which lost 5 bases and 9 bases, there was a span of 14 bases. CDR3: CASSSPGGPSPLHF. The CDR3 DNA sequence: TGTGCCAGCAGTTCCCCGGGAGGGCCTTCACCCCTCCACTTT.